The text below deals with one TCR beta chain. Its antigen is not identified. Trimming stripped 3 bases from V and 4 bases from J, with 13 bases between. Germline V gene lookup returns CDR1 MNHEY and CDR2 SVGEGT. The CDR3 spans 16 residues. This sample stems from a study of T cell responses to AZD1222 COVID-19 vaccine. Across the whole study: Analysis merged second doses at about 4 or about 12 weeks. Study-wide findings and caveats: Vaccine-associated CD4 TCRs spanned spike, dominant at 160-218 and 743-854.

Assay used: immunoSEQ multiplex PCR; TCRdb lists only in-frame clones, some missing. The table lists about 140,000 clones, about 93% of them singletons, with roughly 4.9% in the top ten. This specimen consisted of peripheral blood, obtained on day 0 of AZD1222 vaccination. V usage is TRBV6-2 or TRBV6-3 and J usage is TRBJ1-6; D ambiguous. This sequence originates from an adult in good health. This CDR3 is CASSYQGPEYNSPLHF. The CDR3 DNA reads as TGTGCCAGCAGTTATCAAGGCCCCGAATATAATTCACCCCTCCACTTT.